Presented here are 12 T cell receptor beta chains from one specimen sequenced in a study of blood T cell repertoires in COVID-19. Profiling relied on immunoSEQ multiplex PCR, and the TCRdb table lists in-frame clones only, not all of them. This sample carries hundreds of thousands of clones, 79% of them seen once, and the ten largest clones take under 4.5%. The sequencing sample was made of peripheral blood. The source is a woman aged 40 to 50 with active or convalescent COVID-19.

The V gene is TRBV19, the J gene TRBJ1-6; 10 bases agree with TRBD1. Losses at the gene ends were 6 bases for V and 8 bases for J; bases not matched to a gene: 7. CDR1 and CDR2 from the germline V gene are LNHDA and SQIVND (reference sequence). CDR3 length: 15 residues. The CDR3 coding sequence is TGTGCCAGTAGGGTCGGGACAGGGGTAGATTCACCCCTCCACTTT. This sequence encodes CASRVGTGVDSPLHF. Full variable domain (remainder filled in from reference TRBV19 and TRBJ1-6): DGGITQSPKYLFRKEGQNVTLSCEQNLNHDAMYWYRQDPGQGLRLIYYSQIVNDFQKGDIAEGYSVSREKKESFPLTVTSAQKNPTAFYLCASRVGTGVDSPLHFGNGTRLTVT.

For this clone: Other DNA sequences of this sample code for an identical CDR3. The chain joins TRBV19 to TRBJ1-5; D remains unclear. With 5 bases removed from V and 4 bases from J, the gap between germline ends came to 6 bases. This CDR3 has 12 amino acids. Germline V lookup: CDR1 LNHDA, CDR2 SQIVND (reference sequence). Written as DNA, the CDR3 is TGTGCCAGTAGTCCCACAAATCAGCCCCAGCATTTT. Translating gives CASSPTNQPQHF.

The V and J genes are TRBV7-6 and TRBJ1-1; D perhaps matches TRBD1 (6 bases). From germline, CDR1 is SGHVS and CDR2 FNYEAQ. V shed 4 bases and J shed 0 bases, with 9 bases lying between them. The CDR3 has 14 amino acids. CDR3 in amino acids: CASSSTGLNTEAFF. As DNA, the CDR3 is TGTGCCAGCAGCTCTACAGGGTTGAACACTGAAGCTTTCTTT.

The V and J genes are TRBV28 and TRBJ2-3, with D perhaps TRBD2 (7 bases). The germline V gene has CDR1 MDHEN and CDR2 SYDVKM. Deletions cut 5 bases from V and 1 base from J, with 10 bases between. There are 14 residues in the CDR3. The CDR3 nucleotides read TGTGCCAGCAGTCCGGGGGGCCGCACAGATACGCAGTATTTT. It codes for CASSPGGRTDTQYF.

The V and J genes are TRBV11-2 and TRBJ2-7; 11 bases map to TRBD1. Looked up from germline, CDR1 is SGHAT and CDR2 is FQNNGV. V trimming: 5 bases; J trimming: 1 base; junction bases outside the gene matches: 10. The CDR3 consists of 17 residues. This chain's CDR3 is CASSRRVGQGGSYEQYV. CDR3 in DNA: TGTGCCAGCAGCCGTCGGGTGGGACAGGGGGGGTCCTACGAGCAGTACGTC.

This clone was recorded a few times. J is TRBJ1-2 and V is TRBV7-2; D is uncertain. V was pared by 5 bases and J by 8 bases, with 18 bases between. The CDR3 length is 14 residues. CDR1 is SGHTA and CDR2 is FQGNSA in the germline V gene. In DNA form, the CDR3 reads TGTGCCAGCAGCCCAGAAGCGGGATTGAGGGGCTACACCTTC. This codes for CASSPEAGLRGYTF.

The CDR3 loop is CASSDRQGAGNSPLHF. The CDR3 DNA follows: TGTGCCAGCAGCGACCGACAGGGGGCCGGTAATTCACCCCTCCACTTT. The rearrangement uses TRBV7-9 and TRBJ1-6; 10 bases align to TRBD1. The V gene's germline CDR1 is SEHNR and CDR2 FQNEAQ (reference sequence). The CDR3 loop spans 16 amino acids. V shed 5 bases, J shed 6 bases, and the junction held 7 bases outside the gene matches.

V usage is TRBV28 and J usage is TRBJ1-5; D may be TRBD1 (5 bases). With 6 bases removed from V and 4 bases from J, the gap between germline ends came to 13 bases. Germline V gene sequence: CDR1 MDHEN, CDR2 SYDVKM. The CDR3 spans 14 residues. CDR3 nucleotides: TGTGCCAGCAGGAGGCAGGGCCAGAATCAGCCCCAGCATTTT. Protein product: CASRRQGQNQPQHF. Combining the CDR3 with reference TRBV28 and TRBJ1-5 gives the whole variable domain DVKVTQSSRYLVKRTGEKVFLECVQDMDHENMFWYRQDPGLGLRLIYFSYDVKMKEKGDIPEGYSVSREKKERFSLILESASTNQTSMYLCASRRQGQNQPQHFGDGTRLSIL.

The gene calls are TRBV27 and TRBJ1-4, with 9 nucleotides matching TRBD1. The V and J ends lost 3 bases and 10 bases, in that order; junction bases with no gene match: 6. This CDR3 is built from 14 residues. The germline gives CDR1 MNHEY, CDR2 SMNVEV (reference sequence). The CDR3 DNA sequence: TGTGCCAGCAGTTTGACAGGGGGTAGAGGAAAACTGTTTTTT. Its protein is CASSLTGGRGKLFF.

The chain employs TRBV28 and TRBJ1-5; 7 positions match TRBD1. Germline CDR1 is MDHEN and CDR2 is SYDVKM. V shed 3 bases and J 6 bases; nucleotides not matched to a gene: 8. This CDR3 contains 15 residues. Written as DNA, the CDR3 is TGTGCCAGCAGTTTCACAAGGGGGCAAATTCAGCCCCAGCATTTT. It codes for CASSFTRGQIQPQHF. Full variable domain (outside the CDR3, taken from reference TRBV28 and TRBJ1-5): DVKVTQSSRYLVKRTGEKVFLECVQDMDHENMFWYRQDPGLGLRLIYFSYDVKMKEKGDIPEGYSVSREKKERFSLILESASTNQTSMYLCASSFTRGQIQPQHFGDGTRLSIL.

The chain uses TRBV7-9 and TRBJ1-5, with D possibly being TRBD1 (5 bases). This CDR3 comprises 15 residues. The germline V gene encodes CDR1 SEHNR and CDR2 FQNEAQ (reference sequence). V was cut by 0 bases and J by 4 bases, with 10 bases left in between. The CDR3 DNA reads as TGTGCCAGCAGCTTAGCGGGGCCGGATAATCAGCCCCAGCATTTT. Its protein is CASSLAGPDNQPQHF.

The chain links TRBV5-4 to TRBJ1-4; D not certain. Germline CDR1 SGHNT, CDR2 YYREEE (reference sequence). V was trimmed by 2 bases and J by 0 bases, leaving 8 bases between them. This CDR3 has 15 residues. DNA of the CDR3: TGTGCCAGCAGCTTCGGTCGTACAACTAATGAAAAACTGTTTTTT. This translates into CASSFGRTTNEKLFF.